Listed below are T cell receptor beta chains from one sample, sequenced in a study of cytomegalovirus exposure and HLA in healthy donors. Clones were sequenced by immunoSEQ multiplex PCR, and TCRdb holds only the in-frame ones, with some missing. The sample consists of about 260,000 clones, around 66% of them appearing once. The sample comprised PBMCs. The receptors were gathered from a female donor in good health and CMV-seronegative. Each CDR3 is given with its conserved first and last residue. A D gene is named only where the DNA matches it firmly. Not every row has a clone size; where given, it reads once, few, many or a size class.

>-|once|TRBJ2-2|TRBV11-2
CASSFGIFNTGELFF
TGTGCCAGCAGCTTCGGGATCTTTAACACCGGGGAGCTGTTTTTT
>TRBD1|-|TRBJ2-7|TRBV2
CASSEGTGAPGEQYF
TGTGCCAGCAGTGAGGGGACAGGGGCCCCTGGGGAGCAGTACTTC
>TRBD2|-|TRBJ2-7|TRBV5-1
CASTYLAGSLGEQYF
TGCGCCAGCACCTACCTAGCGGGTTCCCTAGGCGAGCAGTACTTC
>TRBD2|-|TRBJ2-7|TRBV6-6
CASSYSASGYEQYF
TGTGCCAGCAGTTACTCGGCTAGCGGCTACGAGCAGTACTTC
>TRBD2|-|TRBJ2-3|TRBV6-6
CASRHLAGEVSYTQYF
TGTGCCAGCAGACATCTAGCGGGAGAGGTCAGTTATACGCAGTATTTT
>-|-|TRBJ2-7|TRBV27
CASSSKRYEQYF
TGTGCCAGCAGTTCGAAGAGGTACGAGCAGTACTTC
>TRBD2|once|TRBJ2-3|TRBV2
CASSVERLTSGRDTQYF
TGTGCCAGCAGTGTCGAACGCCTCACTAGCGGGAGGGATACGCAGTATTTT
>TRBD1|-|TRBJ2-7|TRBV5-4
CASSLGRTGFYEQYF
TGTGCCAGCAGCTTGGGACGGACAGGATTCTACGAGCAGTACTTC
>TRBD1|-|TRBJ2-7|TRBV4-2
CASSQEGTGGIYEQYF
TGTGCCAGCAGCCAAGAGGGGACAGGGGGCATATACGAGCAGTACTTC
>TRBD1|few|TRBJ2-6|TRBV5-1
CASSLAGTGSGANVLTF
TGCGCCAGCAGCTTGGCGGGGACAGGCTCTGGGGCCAACGTCCTGACTTTC
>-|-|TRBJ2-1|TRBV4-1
CASSHYLAGRRAREQFF
TGCGCCAGCAGCCATTACCTCGCGGGACGCCGAGCCCGGGAGCAGTTCTTC
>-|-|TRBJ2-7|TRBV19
CAFESRGYEQYF
TGTGCCTTCGAGAGCAGAGGCTACGAGCAGTACTTC
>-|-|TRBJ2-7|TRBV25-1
CASSESVLYEQYF
TGTGCCAGCAGTGAATCCGTCCTCTACGAGCAGTACTTC
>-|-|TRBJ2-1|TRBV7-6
CASSLLADSEQFF
TGTGCCAGCAGCTTACTAGCGGACAGTGAGCAGTTCTTC
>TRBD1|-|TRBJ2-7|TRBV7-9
CASSPTTGAYEQYF
TGTGCCAGCAGCCCGACGACAGGGGCTTACGAGCAGTACTTC
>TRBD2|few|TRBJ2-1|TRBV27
CASSPSGRIHNEQFF
TGTGCCAGCAGCCCTAGCGGGAGAATCCACAATGAGCAGTTCTTC
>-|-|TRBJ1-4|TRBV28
CASSTAGSTNEKLFF
TGTGCCAGCAGTACCGCAGGGTCGACTAATGAAAAACTGTTTTTT
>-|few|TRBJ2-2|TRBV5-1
CASRTAGGSNTGELFF
TGCGCCAGCAGAACCGCCGGGGGATCGAACACCGGGGAGCTGTTTTTT
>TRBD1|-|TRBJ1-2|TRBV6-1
CASRGQGFYYGYTF
TGTGCCAGCAGGGGACAGGGGTTCTACTATGGCTACACCTTC
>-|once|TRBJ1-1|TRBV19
CASSIVTDTEAFF
TGTGCCAGTAGTATTGTCACAGACACTGAAGCTTTCTTT
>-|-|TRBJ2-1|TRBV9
CASSPGSYNEQFF
TGTGCCAGCAGCCCCGGTTCATACAATGAGCAGTTCTTC
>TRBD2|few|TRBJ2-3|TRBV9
CASSGTSGMADTQYF
TGTGCCAGCAGCGGGACTAGCGGGATGGCAGATACGCAGTATTTT
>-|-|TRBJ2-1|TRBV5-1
CASSPTYPRMLSYNEQFF
TGCGCCAGCAGCCCGACATACCCTCGAATGCTGTCCTACAATGAGCAGTTCTTC
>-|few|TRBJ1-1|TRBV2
CASSPDGDTEAFF
TGTGCCAGCAGTCCCGACGGGGACACTGAAGCTTTCTTT
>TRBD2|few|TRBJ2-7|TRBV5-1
CASSLIGLAGEIHEQYF
TGCGCCAGCAGCTTGATTGGTCTAGCGGGAGAAATCCACGAGCAGTACTTC
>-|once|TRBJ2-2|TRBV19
CASSSKRAHTGELFF
TGTGCCAGTAGTAGCAAACGAGCCCACACCGGGGAGCTGTTTTTT
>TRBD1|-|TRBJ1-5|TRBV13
CASSYRGSNQPQHF
TGTGCCAGCAGTTACAGGGGTAGCAATCAGCCCCAGCATTTT
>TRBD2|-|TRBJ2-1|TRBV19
CASSTPSGRKGHNEQFF
TGTGCCAGTAGTACCCCTAGCGGGAGGAAGGGACACAATGAGCAGTTCTTC
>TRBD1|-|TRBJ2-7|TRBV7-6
CASSLVGQGYEQYF
TGTGCCAGCAGCTTAGTAGGACAGGGGTACGAGCAGTACTTC
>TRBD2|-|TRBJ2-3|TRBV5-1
CASSLVPAGVTDTQYF
TGCGCCAGCAGCTTGGTTCCAGCGGGAGTCACAGATACGCAGTATTTT
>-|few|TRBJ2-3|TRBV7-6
CASRPTQGSADTQYF
TGTGCCAGCAGGCCAACGCAGGGTTCGGCAGATACGCAGTATTTT
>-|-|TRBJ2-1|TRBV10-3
CAISEDSSVGEQFF
TGTGCCATCAGTGAAGATTCTAGCGTGGGTGAGCAGTTCTTC
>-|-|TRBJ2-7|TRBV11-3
CASSRSNYEQYF
TGTGCCAGCAGCCGAAGCAACTACGAGCAGTACTTC